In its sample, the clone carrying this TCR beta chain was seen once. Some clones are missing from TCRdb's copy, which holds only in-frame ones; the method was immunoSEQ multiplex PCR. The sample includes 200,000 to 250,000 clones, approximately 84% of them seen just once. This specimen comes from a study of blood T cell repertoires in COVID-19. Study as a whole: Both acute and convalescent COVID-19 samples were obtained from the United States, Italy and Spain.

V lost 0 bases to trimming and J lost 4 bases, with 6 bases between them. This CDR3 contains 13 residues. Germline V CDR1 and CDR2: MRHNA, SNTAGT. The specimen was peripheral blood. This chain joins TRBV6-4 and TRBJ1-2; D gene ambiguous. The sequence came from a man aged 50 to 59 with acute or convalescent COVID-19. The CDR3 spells CASSDSGIYGYTF. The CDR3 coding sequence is TGTGCCAGCAGTGACTCCGGTATCTATGGCTACACCTTC.